The source of this TCR beta chain is a study of radiation and T cells in renal cell carcinoma. Study-wide background: Nephrectomy followed 15 Gy stereotactic body radiation by 4 weeks.

Assay: immunoSEQ multiplex PCR; the TCRdb copy retains only in-frame clones and omits some. The table has more than 95,000 clones, around 81% seen once. Deletions cut 1 base from V and 5 bases from J, with 11 bases between. Germline loops: CDR1 SGHTA, CDR2 FQGTGA. The CDR3 runs 14 residues. Sample time point: blood 2 weeks post-SBRT. The treatment: 15 Gy SBRT to primary tumor, nephrectomy 4 weeks later. Clear cell pathology was present in this patient's renal cell carcinoma. The starting material was blood, obtained from a patient whose treatment included radiotherapy and nephrectomy. The sequence was collected from a man aged 50 to 60 with renal cell carcinoma. The chain links TRBV7-3 to TRBJ2-5, with a possible D match to TRBD2 (5 bases). The CDR3 nucleotides read TGTGCCAGCAGCTTAATGGACTCCACGGAGACCCAGTACTTC. Protein: CASSLMDSTETQYF.